These 19 T cell receptor beta chains were all obtained from the same sample, sequenced in a study of neurological immune-mediated disorders. TCRdb recomputed calls from the 5' RACE reads with MiXCR, one row per CDR3 protein. The sample has about 38,000 distinct CDR3 sequences; roughly 12% are singletons. The source material was CD4+ T cells from blood. These receptors were taken from a woman under 40 with HTLV-1-associated myelopathy (HAM/TSP).

Many counts were recorded for this clonotype. The rearrangement links TRBV4-1 to TRBJ1-6; the D gene is possibly TRBD1 (5 bases). Germline V gene data show CDR1 as MGHRA and CDR2 as YSYEKL. The CDR3 spans 18 residues. Trimming removed 0 bases at V and 7 bases at J, with 19 bases between. DNA of the CDR3: TGCGCCAGCAGCCAAGATGAGGGACGCTTAACGAGGAATTCACCCCTCCACTTT. Its protein product is CASSQDEGRLTRNSPLHF.

CDR3 loop: CASRSGQGYGYTF. In DNA, the CDR3 is TGTGCCAGCCGCTCTGGACAGGGCTATGGCTACACCTTC. This sequence joins TRBV6-5 and TRBJ1-2; 8 bases are shared with TRBD1. The CDR3 is 13 residues long. Trimming removed 8 bases from V and 4 bases from J; junction bases left unmatched: 6. Germline V gene sequence: CDR1 MNHEY, CDR2 SVGAGI.

This clonotype was counted at least ten times. The chain is built from TRBV7-2 and TRBJ1-1; tentatively, D is TRBD1 (5 bases). The CDR3 runs 15 residues. V was shortened by 2 bases and J by 2 bases, with 12 bases between the two germline ends. Per germline, CDR1 SGHTA and CDR2 FQGNSA. The CDR3 reads CASSLSAGLNTEAFF. DNA of the CDR3: TGTGCCAGCAGCTTATCGGCGGGGCTTAACACTGAAGCTTTCTTT.

This clonotype was observed at least ten times. The rearrangement links TRBV5-1 to TRBJ2-3, with 9 bases that match TRBD1. CDR3 length: 15 amino acids. Germline CDR1 and CDR2: SGHRS and YFSETQ. V lost 8 bases to trimming and J lost 4 bases; unmatched junction nucleotides: 11. The CDR3 DNA is TGCGCCAGTGGGGGCGGGACAGGGTTGCCAGATACGCAGTATTTT. Protein product: CASGGGTGLPDTQYF.

This clonotype was observed at least ten times. This chain links TRBV7-2 with TRBJ1-3; TRBD1 matches 7 bases. The V and J ends lost 5 bases and 5 bases, in that order; junction bases with no gene match: 3. This CDR3 has 13 residues. Germline-derived CDR1 and CDR2 are SGHTA and FQGNSA. The CDR3 DNA reads as TGTGCCAGCAGCCCAGGGGGTAGAAACACCATATATTTT. It is translated as CASSPGGRNTIYF.

The table lists this clonotype with many counts. V is TRBV5-1 and J is TRBJ1-5; TRBD1 matches at 8 bases. CDR1 and CDR2 from the germline V gene are SGHRS and YFSETQ. The CDR3 runs 16 residues. V lost 4 bases, J lost 3 bases, and 9 bases stayed unmatched. CDR3 sequence (DNA): TGCGCCAGCAGCCCCGGACAGGGAAAAACCAATCAGCCCCAGCATTTT. It encodes CASSPGQGKTNQPQHF. The whole variable domain, filled in from reference TRBV5-1 and TRBJ1-5, reads KAGVTQTPRYLIKTRGQQVTLSCSPISGHRSVSWYQQTPGQGLQFLFEYFSETQRNKGNFPGRFSGRQFSNSRSEMNVSTLELGDSALYLCASSPGQGKTNQPQHFGDGTRLSIL.

Ten or more counts support this clonotype. The chain links TRBV18 to TRBJ1-1; D remains unclear. V was trimmed by 2 bases and J by 6 bases, leaving 16 bases between them. This CDR3 comprises 15 residues. CDR1 is KGHSH, CDR2 LQKENI, per germline. The CDR3 nucleotides read TGTGCCAGCTCACCATCGACGGGCCCTAACGCTGAAGCTTTCTTT. Translated, it gives CASSPSTGPNAEAFF.

This clonotype came up many times. The V gene is TRBV20-1, the J gene TRBJ1-1, with D unresolved. This CDR3 has 13 amino acids. Trimming took off 0 bases at V and 4 bases at J, with 9 bases between the two ends. From germline, CDR1 is DFQATT and CDR2 SNEGSKA (reference sequence). Here the CDR3 reads CSARDGAGTEAFF. The CDR3 DNA is TGCAGTGCTAGAGATGGCGCGGGCACTGAAGCTTTCTTT.

This clonotype occurred many times. The rearrangement links TRBV5-1 to TRBJ1-1; D not resolved. The V end was cut by 0 bases, the J end by 1 base, with 7 bases between. CDR3 length: 14 residues. Germline values: CDR1 SGHRS, CDR2 YFSETQ. CDR3 in amino acids: CASSLVPGNTEAFF. CDR3 sequence (DNA): TGCGCCAGCAGCTTGGTTCCCGGGAACACTGAAGCTTTCTTT.

This clonotype showed up many times. The genes are TRBV27 and TRBJ2-7; D may be TRBD1 (8 bases). From germline, CDR1 is MNHEY and CDR2 SMNVEV (reference sequence). The ends were cut back, 3 bases at V and 2 bases at J, with 17 bases in the middle. The CDR3 has 16 amino acids. The CDR3 spells CASSFYRGGIPYEQYF. CDR3 bases: TGTGCCAGCAGTTTTTACAGGGGGGGTATCCCCTACGAGCAGTACTTC.

This clonotype was found many times. The rearrangement links TRBV6-1 to TRBJ1-5, with 7 bases that match TRBD1. The CDR3 covers 15 residues. With 3 bases clipped from V and 3 bases from J, the junction kept 5 bases outside the gene matches. Germline CDR1 and CDR2: MNHNS and SASEGT. CDR3 coding DNA: TGTGCCAGCAGTGATAACGACAGGGTCAATCAGCCCCAGCATTTT. As protein: CASSDNDRVNQPQHF.

This clonotype was recorded many times. The gene calls are TRBV4-2 and TRBJ2-7; D gene ambiguous. Germline loops: CDR1 LGHNA, CDR2 YNFKEQ. The V gene lost 1 base and the J gene lost 2 bases, with 15 bases spanning the gap. The CDR3 contains 16 residues. CDR3 DNA sequence: TGTGCCAGCAGCCAAGCGTACGGAATACAGACCTACGAGCAGTACTTC. It yields the protein CASSQAYGIQTYEQYF.

This clonotype was observed at least ten times. The rearrangement links TRBV5-6 to TRBJ2-7; 7 positions match TRBD1. Germline V gene data show CDR1 as SGHDT and CDR2 as YYEEEE. CDR3 length: 14 residues. V lost 1 base, J lost 2 bases, and 3 bases stayed unmatched. CDR3 bases: TGTGCCAGCAGCTTGAGGGGACAGACCTACGAGCAGTACTTC. Translating gives CASSLRGQTYEQYF.

This clonotype is classed as medium-sized. The V and J genes are TRBV5-1 and TRBJ2-3; 10 bases are a match to TRBD2. This CDR3 has 16 amino acids. Losses at the gene ends were 2 bases for V and 2 bases for J; bases not matched to a gene: 5. The germline V gene has CDR1 SGHRS and CDR2 YFSETQ. The CDR3 reads CASSFSSGGSTDTQYF. The CDR3 DNA sequence: TGCGCCAGCAGCTTTAGTAGCGGGGGGTCCACAGATACGCAGTATTTT.

There are many counts of this clonotype. CDR3 in amino acids: CASSARPANTGELFF. DNA for the CDR3: TGCGCCAGCAGCGCAAGACCGGCAAACACCGGGGAGCTGTTTTTT. The chain combines TRBV5-1 with TRBJ2-2, with unresolved D. CDR3 length: 15 amino acids. Per the germline V gene, CDR1 is SGHRS and CDR2 is YFSETQ. V lost 4 bases, J lost 2 bases, and 12 bases lay in between. Full variable domain (remainder filled in from reference TRBV5-1 and TRBJ2-2): KAGVTQTPRYLIKTRGQQVTLSCSPISGHRSVSWYQQTPGQGLQFLFEYFSETQRNKGNFPGRFSGRQFSNSRSEMNVSTLELGDSALYLCASSARPANTGELFFGEGSRLTVL.

This chain links TRBV5-1 with TRBJ2-1; the match to TRBD2 covers 14 bases. With V trimmed by 4 bases and J by 5 bases, 2 bases remained unmatched. Germline assignment: CDR1 SGHRS and CDR2 YFSETQ. The CDR3 is 15 amino acids. The CDR3: CASSGTSGGDNEQFF. DNA for the CDR3: TGCGCCAGCAGCGGGACTAGCGGGGGAGACAATGAGCAGTTCTTC.

This clonotype was seen at least ten times. Here the CDR3 DNA reads TGCGCCAGCAGCCGGGTGGGATACGAGCAGTACTTC. Translated: CASSRVGYEQYF. V gene TRBV5-1 combines with J gene TRBJ2-7, with D hard to call. CDR3 length: 12 residues. V lost 4 bases and J 4 bases, leaving 9 bases between the germline ends. Per the germline V gene, CDR1 is SGHRS and CDR2 is YFSETQ. The complete variable domain, with remaining parts taken from reference TRBV5-1 and TRBJ2-7, reads KAGVTQTPRYLIKTRGQQVTLSCSPISGHRSVSWYQQTPGQGLQFLFEYFSETQRNKGNFPGRFSGRQFSNSRSEMNVSTLELGDSALYLCASSRVGYEQYFGPGTRLTVT.

This clonotype was seen at least ten times. The chain uses TRBV5-6 and TRBJ2-7; 11 positions agree with TRBD2. The germline CDR1 and CDR2 sequences are SGHDT and YYEEEE. CDR3 length: 15 amino acids. V was pared by 3 bases and J by 7 bases, with 9 bases of the junction left unmatched. The CDR3, as DNA: TGTGCCAGCAGCTCTCGACTAGCGGGGTCCCTGGAGCAGTACTTC. This sequence encodes CASSSRLAGSLEQYF.

This clonotype was detected many times. J is TRBJ2-3 and V is TRBV3-1; 7 nucleotides agree with TRBD1. The CDR3 spans 15 residues. Germline lookup yields CDR1 LGHDT and CDR2 YNNKEL (reference sequence). V gave up 4 bases and J gave up 1 base; unmatched junction bases: 5. In DNA, the CDR3 is TGTGCCAGCAGCCCACGACAGGGACGCACAGATACGCAGTATTTT. This gives the protein CASSPRQGRTDTQYF.